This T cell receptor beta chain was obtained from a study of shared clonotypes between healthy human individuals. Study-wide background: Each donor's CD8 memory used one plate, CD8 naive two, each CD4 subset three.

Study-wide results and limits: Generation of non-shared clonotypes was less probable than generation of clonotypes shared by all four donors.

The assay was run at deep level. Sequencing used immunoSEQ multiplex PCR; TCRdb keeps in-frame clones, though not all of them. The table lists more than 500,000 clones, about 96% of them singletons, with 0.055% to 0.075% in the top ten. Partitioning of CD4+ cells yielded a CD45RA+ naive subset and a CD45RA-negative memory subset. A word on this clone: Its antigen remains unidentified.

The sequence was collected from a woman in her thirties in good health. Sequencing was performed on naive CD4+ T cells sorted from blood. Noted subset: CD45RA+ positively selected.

CDR3: CATSSTGNTNEKLFF. Written as DNA, the CDR3 is TGTGCCACCAGCAGCACAGGGAACACGAATGAAAAACTGTTTTTT. This chain connects TRBV15 to TRBJ1-4, with a weak D call TRBD1 (6 bases). The length of the CDR3 is 15 residues. Deletions cut 3 bases from V and 5 bases from J, with 13 bases between. Per the germline V gene, CDR1 is LNHNV and CDR2 is YYDKDF (reference sequence).